The T cell receptor (beta chain) described here comes from a study of graft-versus-host responses after intestinal transplantation. Whole-study context: Each recipient received a multivisceral, liver-intestinal, or isolated intestinal graft. Study results and caveats: Analysis identified GvH clones in recipient marrow, with some appearing first in ileum or blood.

In regard to this clone: The antigen is not known.

Method: immunoSEQ multiplex PCR; TCRdb's copy keeps in-frame clones and lacks some. The sample holds about 80,000 clones, 85% to 90% seen once. Germline V gives CDR1 ENHRY, CDR2 SYGVKD. V lost 6 bases to trimming and J lost 0 bases, with 7 bases between them. This CDR3 region has 13 residues. The chain recombines TRBV10-3 with TRBJ2-3; D possibly corresponds to TRBD1 (6 bases). This receptor was taken from a human donor who received an intestinal transplant. The sequencing here drew on unstimulated CD4+ T cells sorted from spleen or lymph node cells, taken before intestinal transplant. The CDR3 is CAIRGASTDTQYF. Here the CDR3 DNA reads TGTGCCATCAGGGGGGCTAGCACAGATACGCAGTATTTT.